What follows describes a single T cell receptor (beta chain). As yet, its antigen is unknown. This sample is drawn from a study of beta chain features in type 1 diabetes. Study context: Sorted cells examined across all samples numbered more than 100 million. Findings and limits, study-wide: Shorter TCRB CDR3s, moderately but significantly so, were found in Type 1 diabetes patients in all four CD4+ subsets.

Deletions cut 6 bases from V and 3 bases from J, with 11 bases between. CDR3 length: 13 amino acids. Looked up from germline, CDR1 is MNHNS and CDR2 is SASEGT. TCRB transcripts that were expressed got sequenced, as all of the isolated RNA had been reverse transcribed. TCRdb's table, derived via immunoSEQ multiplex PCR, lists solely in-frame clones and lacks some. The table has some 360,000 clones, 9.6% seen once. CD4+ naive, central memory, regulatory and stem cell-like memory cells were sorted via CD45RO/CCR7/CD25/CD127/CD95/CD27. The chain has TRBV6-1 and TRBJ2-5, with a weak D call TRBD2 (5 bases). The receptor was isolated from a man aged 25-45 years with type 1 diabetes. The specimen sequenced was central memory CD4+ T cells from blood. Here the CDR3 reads CASRSGGEETQYF. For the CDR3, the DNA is TGTGCCAGCAGATCTGGAGGAGAAGAGACCCAGTACTTC.